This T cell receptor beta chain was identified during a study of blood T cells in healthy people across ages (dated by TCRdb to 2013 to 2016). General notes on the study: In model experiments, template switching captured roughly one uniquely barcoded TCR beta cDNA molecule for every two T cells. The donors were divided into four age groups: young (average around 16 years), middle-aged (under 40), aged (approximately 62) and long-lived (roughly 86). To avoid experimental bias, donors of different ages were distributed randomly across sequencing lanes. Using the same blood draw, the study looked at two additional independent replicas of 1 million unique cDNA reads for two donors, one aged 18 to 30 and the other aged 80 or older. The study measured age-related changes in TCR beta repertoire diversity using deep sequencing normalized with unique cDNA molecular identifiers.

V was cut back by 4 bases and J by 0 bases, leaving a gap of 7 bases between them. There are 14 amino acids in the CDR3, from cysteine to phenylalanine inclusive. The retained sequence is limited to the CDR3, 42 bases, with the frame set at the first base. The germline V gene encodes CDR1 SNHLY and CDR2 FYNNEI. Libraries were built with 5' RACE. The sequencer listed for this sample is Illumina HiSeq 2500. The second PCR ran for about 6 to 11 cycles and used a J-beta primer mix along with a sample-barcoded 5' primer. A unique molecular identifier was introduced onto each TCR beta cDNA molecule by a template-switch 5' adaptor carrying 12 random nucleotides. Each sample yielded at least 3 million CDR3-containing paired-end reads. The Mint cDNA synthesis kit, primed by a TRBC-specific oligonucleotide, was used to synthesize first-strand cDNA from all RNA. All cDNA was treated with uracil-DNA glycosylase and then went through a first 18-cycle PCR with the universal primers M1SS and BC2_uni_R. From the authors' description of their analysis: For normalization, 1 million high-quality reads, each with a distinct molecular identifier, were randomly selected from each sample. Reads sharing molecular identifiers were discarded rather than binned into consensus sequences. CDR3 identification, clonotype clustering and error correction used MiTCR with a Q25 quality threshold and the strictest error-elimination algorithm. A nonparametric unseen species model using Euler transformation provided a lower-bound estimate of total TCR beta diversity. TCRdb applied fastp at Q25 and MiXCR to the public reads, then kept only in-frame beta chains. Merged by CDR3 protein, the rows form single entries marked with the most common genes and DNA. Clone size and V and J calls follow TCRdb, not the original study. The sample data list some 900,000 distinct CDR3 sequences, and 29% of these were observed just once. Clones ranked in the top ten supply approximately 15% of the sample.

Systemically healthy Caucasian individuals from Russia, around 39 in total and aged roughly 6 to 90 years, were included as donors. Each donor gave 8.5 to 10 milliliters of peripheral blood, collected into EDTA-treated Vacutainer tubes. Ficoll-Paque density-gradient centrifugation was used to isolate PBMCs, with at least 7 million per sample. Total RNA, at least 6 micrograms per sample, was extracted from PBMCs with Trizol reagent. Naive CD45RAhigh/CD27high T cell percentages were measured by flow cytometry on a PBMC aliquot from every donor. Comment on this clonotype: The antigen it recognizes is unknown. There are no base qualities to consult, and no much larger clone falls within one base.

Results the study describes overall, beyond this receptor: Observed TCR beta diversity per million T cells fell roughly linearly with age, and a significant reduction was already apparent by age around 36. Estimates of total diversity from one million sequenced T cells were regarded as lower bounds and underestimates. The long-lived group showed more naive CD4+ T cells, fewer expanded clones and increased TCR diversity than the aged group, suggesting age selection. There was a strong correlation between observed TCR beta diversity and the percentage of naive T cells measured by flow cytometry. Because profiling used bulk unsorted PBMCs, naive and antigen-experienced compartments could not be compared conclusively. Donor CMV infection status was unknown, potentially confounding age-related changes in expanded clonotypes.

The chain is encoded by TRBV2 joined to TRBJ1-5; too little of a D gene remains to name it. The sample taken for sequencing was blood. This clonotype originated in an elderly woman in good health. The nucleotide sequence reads TGTGCCAGCAGTGGGGCAGATAGCAATCAGCCCCAGCATTTT. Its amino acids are CASSGADSNQPQHF.